The 17 T cell receptor beta chains reported below all come from one sample, sequenced in a study of blood T cell repertoires in COVID-19. Profiling relied on immunoSEQ multiplex PCR, and the TCRdb table lists in-frame clones only, not all of them. The sample has some 31,000 clones, roughly 91% seen once. The sequenced material came from peripheral blood. These receptors all come from a man between 70 and 80 years old with active or convalescent COVID-19.

The chain has TRBV9 and TRBJ2-1, with D perhaps matching TRBD1 (6 bases). The CDR3 consists of 14 residues. Deletions cut 3 bases from V and 3 bases from J, with 10 bases between. Germline-derived CDR1 and CDR2 are SGDLS and YYNGEE. CDR3 in DNA: TGTGCCAGCAGCGAACAGGGAAACTACAATGAGCAGTTCTTC. Its translation is CASSEQGNYNEQFF.

This clone was observed a single time. The chain has TRBV7-2 and TRBJ1-5, with 10 bases fitting TRBD1. V shed 5 bases, J shed 6 bases, and the junction held 4 bases outside the gene matches. Germline-derived CDR1 and CDR2 are SGHTA and FQGNSA. The CDR3 has 14 amino acids. CDR3 nucleotide sequence: TGTGCCAGCAGCCCGGACAGGGGGAGTCAGCCCCAGCATTTT. This sequence encodes CASSPDRGSQPQHF. The variable domain in full, completed from reference TRBV7-2 and TRBJ1-5, reads GAGVSQSPSNKVTEKGKDVELRCDPISGHTALYWYRQSLGQGLEFLIYFQGNSAPDKSGLPSDRFSAERTGGSVSTLTIQRTQQEDSAVYLCASSPDRGSQPQHFGDGTRLSIL.

This chain uses TRBV5-4 with TRBJ2-3; TRBD2 agrees at 7 bases. Germline assignment: CDR1 SGHNT and CDR2 YYREEE (reference sequence). The ends lost 0 bases at V and 3 bases at J; junction bases unmatched: 1. This CDR3 region has 14 residues. Here the CDR3 reads CASSLGGGTDTQYF. CDR3 DNA: TGTGCCAGCAGCTTGGGCGGGGGTACAGATACGCAGTATTTT.

V is TRBV7-3 and J is TRBJ2-3; D is possibly TRBD2 (5 bases). The CDR3 sequence is 11 residues long. V was pared by 5 bases and J by 8 bases, with 8 bases between. Germline assignment: CDR1 SGHTA and CDR2 FQGTGA. The CDR3 protein is CASSTGGTQYF. CDR3 in DNA: TGTGCCAGCAGCACCGGAGGTACGCAGTATTTT.

This chain uses TRBV28 with TRBJ1-2; tentative D call: TRBD1 (6 bases). Germline V lookup: CDR1 MDHEN, CDR2 SYDVKM. CDR3 size: 13 residues. V shed 2 bases and J shed 4 bases, with 8 bases lying between them. The CDR3 region is CASSLQGRYGYTF. CDR3 DNA: TGTGCCAGCAGTTTACAGGGGCGCTATGGCTACACCTTC.

The V call is TRBV2, the J call TRBJ1-5; 8 positions agree with TRBD1. This CDR3 region has 14 residues. Germline-derived CDR1 and CDR2 are SNHLY and FYNNEI. The V segment lost 5 bases and the J segment 3 bases; nucleotides outside the gene matches: 3. The CDR3 spells CASSTTGDNQPQHF. The DNA for the CDR3 is TGTGCCAGCAGTACGACAGGGGACAATCAGCCCCAGCATTTT.

This clone came up once. The V call is TRBV7-2, the J call TRBJ2-1, with 8 nucleotides matching TRBD1. J was trimmed by 0 bases and V by 5 bases; bases with no gene match: 15. CDR3 length: 19 residues. CDR1 is SGHTA, CDR2 FQGNSA, per germline. CDR3 sequence: CASSTRQGPGWGSYNEQFF. The CDR3 DNA sequence: TGTGCCAGCAGCACCCGACAGGGGCCTGGCTGGGGCTCCTACAATGAGCAGTTCTTC.

The chain carries TRBV11-2 and TRBJ1-2, with TRBD1 identical over 8 bases. The CDR3 loop spans 16 amino acids. The V gene's germline CDR1 is SGHAT and CDR2 FQNNGV. After removal of 5 bases from V and 5 bases from J, the junction contained 13 bases not matched to a gene. The CDR3 DNA follows: TGTGCCAGCAGCCCCAATACCGGGGACAGGCATTATGGCTACACCTTC. It yields the protein CASSPNTGDRHYGYTF. The full variable domain, completed using reference TRBV11-2 and TRBJ1-2, is EAGVAQSPRYKIIEKRQSVAFWCNPISGHATLYWYQQILGQGPKLLIQFQNNGVVDDSQLPKDRFSAERLKGVDSTLKIQPAKLEDSAVYLCASSPNTGDRHYGYTFGSGTRLTVV.

The V and J genes are TRBV5-6 and TRBJ1-2; 9 bases are a match to TRBD1. The CDR3 has 13 amino acids. V lost 4 bases to trimming and J lost 5 bases; unmatched junction nucleotides: 3. Germline V lookup: CDR1 SGHDT, CDR2 YYEEEE. Written as DNA, the CDR3 is TGTGCCAGCAGCGAGACAGGGGGATATGGCTACACCTTC. It translates to CASSETGGYGYTF.

The chain links TRBV7-3 to TRBJ1-6; D gene ambiguous. Germline CDR1 is SGHTA and CDR2 is FQGTGA. V was shortened by 2 bases and J by 5 bases, with 4 bases between the two germline ends. The CDR3 is made up of 13 amino acids. CDR3 amino acids: CASSLSDNSPLHF. CDR3 DNA sequence: TGTGCCAGCAGCTTATCGGATAATTCACCCCTCCACTTT.

The V gene is TRBV10-3, the J gene TRBJ1-1; 8 nucleotides align to TRBD1. CDR1 is ENHRY and CDR2 is SYGVKD in the germline V gene. The CDR3 is 17 residues long. J gave up 2 bases and V 0 bases, and 8 bases lay outside the gene matches. The CDR3 nucleotides are TGTGCCATCAGTGAGTCATTGGGCGGACAGGGCAACACTGAAGCTTTCTTT. It is translated as CAISESLGGQGNTEAFF.

The chain carries TRBV5-6 and TRBJ2-7; TRBD2 agrees at 10 bases. Germline CDR1 reads SGHDT; CDR2 reads YYEEEE. CDR3 size: 14 residues. Unmatched junction bases numbered 3, after V lost 4 bases and J lost 2 bases. This CDR3 is CASSRLAGPYEQYF. CDR3 bases: TGTGCCAGCAGCCGACTAGCGGGTCCCTACGAGCAGTACTTC.

The CDR3 spells CASSPLGGMEYRNTIYF. The DNA for the CDR3 is TGTGCCAGCAGCCCTTTGGGAGGGATGGAGTATAGAAACACCATATATTTT. The rearrangement uses TRBV14 and TRBJ1-3; D gene uncertain. The CDR3 sequence is 17 residues long. From germline, CDR1 is SGHDN and CDR2 FVKESK. V lost 4 bases and J lost 5, with 21 bases in between.

The V call is TRBV5-6, the J call TRBJ1-6; D is perhaps TRBD1 (6 bases). The CDR3 runs to 16 residues. V was clipped by 0 bases and J by 3 bases, with 10 bases between them. Per germline, CDR1 SGHDT and CDR2 YYEEEE. CDR3 nucleotides: TGTGCCAGCAGCTTGGGCAGGGGTATCTATAATTCACCCCTCCACTTT. Translating it yields CASSLGRGIYNSPLHF.

The chain carries TRBV28 and TRBJ1-4; 8 bases align to TRBD1. V lost 4 bases and J lost 8; bases outside the gene matches: 6. The CDR3 is 14 residues long. Germline values: CDR1 MDHEN, CDR2 SYDVKM. CDR3 residues: CASSSTGEREKLFF. As DNA, the CDR3 is TGTGCCAGCAGTTCGACAGGGGAAAGGGAAAAACTGTTTTTT.

The J gene is TRBJ1-1, the V gene TRBV7-8, with a tentative D call TRBD1 (6 bases). Trimming left V 7 bases short and J 5 bases short, with 20 bases between. CDR1 is SGHVS and CDR2 is FQNEAQ in the germline V gene. This CDR3 is built from 15 residues. CDR3 in DNA: TGTGCCAGCACCCGGCAGGGGTCCCCGGGGACTGAAGCTTTCTTT. Translation: CASTRQGSPGTEAFF.

The chain combines TRBV7-3 with TRBJ2-3; 7 bases fit TRBD1. Germline assignment: CDR1 SGHTA and CDR2 FQGTGA. The CDR3 has 17 residues. The J segment lost 0 bases and the V segment lost 5 bases, leaving 11 bases of the junction unmatched. The CDR3 loop is CASSPLGRGFSTDTQYF. The CDR3 coding sequence is TGTGCCAGCAGCCCCCTCGGCAGGGGGTTTAGCACAGATACGCAGTATTTT.